This section outlines one T cell receptor beta chain sequence together with its context. In germline, CDR1 is SEHNR, CDR2 FQNEAQ (reference sequence). The V and J ends lost 10 bases and 1 base, in that order; junction bases with no gene match: 10. The CDR3 sequence is 15 residues long. This sample is drawn from a study of blood T cell repertoires in COVID-19. Study-level information: Researchers got acute and convalescent COVID-19 samples from the United States, Italy and Spain. The cDNA or gDNA used as material had been derived from T cells, B-cell-depleted T cells, or PBMCs.

Per the original data handling: Cell counts per sample came from amplifying reference gene primers. Only in-frame clones appear in the TCRdb table, and some are missing; sequencing was by immunoSEQ multiplex PCR. Clone size and V and J calls were adopted from that table, with D and trimming inferred from the DNA. The sample lists some 180,000 clones; more than 80% were seen once. The source is a woman aged 60-75 years with acute or convalescent COVID-19. The sequencing input was peripheral blood. This sequence joins TRBV7-9 and TRBJ1-1, with 9 bases that match TRBD1. CDR3 region: CATKGQGGGNTEAFF. CDR3 coding DNA: TGTGCCACCAAGGGACAGGGCGGGGGGAACACTGAAGCTTTCTTT.